The T cell receptor beta chain under discussion was sequenced for a study of blood T cell repertoires in COVID-19. Background on the study: From T cells, B-cell-depleted T cells, or PBMCs came the material, which was cDNA or gDNA.

Trimming at V came to 3 bases and at J to 4 bases, leaving 6 bases not matched to a gene. Germline V gene lookup returns CDR1 KGHDR and CDR2 SFDVKD. The CDR3 extends over 15 amino acids. In this sample, this clone turned up once. TCRdb's table, derived via immunoSEQ multiplex PCR, lists solely in-frame clones and lacks some. This table holds 150,000 to 200,000 clones, 80% to 90% found once. The chain employs TRBV24-1 and TRBJ2-3; 7 positions match TRBD2. Sequenced: peripheral blood. The TCR sequence derives from a human donor in a cohort sampled during active COVID-19. Here the CDR3 reads CATSDGGLGADTQYF. As DNA, the CDR3 is TGTGCCACCAGTGATGGAGGACTAGGTGCAGATACGCAGTATTTT.